This paragraph covers one T cell receptor beta chain sequence. The entry originates in a study of monozygotic twins with cystic fibrosis. TCRdb's table, derived via immunoSEQ multiplex PCR, lists solely in-frame clones and lacks some. The sample has approximately 25,000 clones, roughly 90% seen once; the top ten hold roughly 0.28%. This CDR3 is 15 amino acids long. Germline CDR1 MNHNS, CDR2 SASEGT. Trimming removed 7 bases at V and 4 bases at J, with 19 bases between. The chain combines TRBV6-1 with TRBJ1-1; a weak D match, TRBD1 (5 bases). The sequenced material came from blood. The source of this sequence is a girl under 10 years old with cystic fibrosis. The CDR3 DNA reads TGTGCCAGCAATGGTTTCCTTGATGGGGGCACTGAAGCTTTCTTT. Residues: CASNGFLDGGTEAFF.